This record covers a single TCR beta chain. In the original analysis: From reference gene primer amplification, estimates of nucleated cell counts were derived. The data were produced by immunoSEQ multiplex PCR, yet TCRdb's version contains in-frame clones alone and is incomplete. That table is the source of V, J and clone size, and D and trimming were worked out from the DNA. The table has about 59,000 clones, 70% to 80% seen once. This sample was taken from a study of blood T cell repertoires in COVID-19. V gave up 5 bases and J gave up 6 bases; unmatched junction bases: 11. CDR3 length equals 16 residues. CDR1 and CDR2 from the germline V gene are SGHNT and YENEEA.

The receptor's source is a man aged 80 or over with acute or convalescent COVID-19. This chain links TRBV11-3 with TRBJ2-1; 9 bases match TRBD2. The sequencing input was peripheral blood. CDR3 bases: TGTGCCAGCAGCGGTAGCGGGAGCACAGGAGGCAATGAGCAGTTCTTC. This codes for CASSGSGSTGGNEQFF.